The clone carrying this TCR beta chain was observed at least ten times. The antigen is not known. TCRdb analysed the 5' RACE reads with MiXCR anew, one entry per CDR3 protein. The repertoire has about 720,000 distinct CDR3 sequences, more than 6.5% of them found once; the top ten carry approximately 0.96%. The entry originates in a study of identical twins. Study results and caveats: Recombination models fit unrelated individuals' TCR alpha sharing but underestimated twins'. Beta out-of-frame sequences showed weaker excess twin sharing.

These same data were also listed under a study on yellow fever vaccine responses in identical twins. From that paper: It has been reported that, in twins, the vaccine T cell response seemed partly convergent and partly personalized.

This TCR was sampled from a woman aged 18 to 35 in good health. The sequencing input was PBMCs.

For the CDR3, the DNA is TGTGCCAGCAGCTTATTCGGTGCGTGGGAGCAGTTCTTC. It encodes CASSLFGAWEQFF. The chain links TRBV11-2 to TRBJ2-1; no clear D. The V gene's germline CDR1 is SGHAT and CDR2 FQNNGV. The CDR3 covers 13 residues. Trimming shortened V by 2 bases and J by 10 bases, and 12 bases separated the two germline ends.